Below, 16 T cell receptor beta chains from the same sample are listed, as sequenced in a study of T cell repertoires in cytomegalovirus infection. TCRdb passed the reads through MiXCR, listing each CDR3 protein once. The data contain approximately 400,000 distinct CDR3 sequences, under 40% of them singletons. Source material: PBMCs. The receptors originated from a human donor in good health (CMV status not recorded). Some clones in this sample may be carry-over from other donors' samples.

V usage is TRBV13 and J usage is TRBJ1-4; perhaps TRBD1 as D (6 bases). V gave up 4 bases and J gave up 5 bases, with 14 bases separating them. This CDR3 is built from 15 residues. Germline lookup yields CDR1 PRHDT and CDR2 FYEKMQ (reference sequence). The CDR3 is CASSYRGQLNEKLFF. The CDR3 coding sequence is TGTGCCAGCAGCTATCGTGGACAGCTCAATGAAAAACTGTTTTTT.

The sample holds a few counts of this clonotype. The chain joins TRBV12-3 or TRBV12-4 to TRBJ1-2, with 8 bases lining up with TRBD1. The CDR3 is made up of 12 amino acids. V trimming: 6 bases; J trimming: 8 bases; junction bases outside the gene matches: 5. The CDR3 nucleotides read TGTGCCAGCAGCCAGGGGGCGTCCGGCTACACCTTC. Amino acids: CASSQGASGYTF.

This clonotype has at least ten counts. This chain uses TRBV7-2 with TRBJ2-7; TRBD2 matches at 8 bases. Germline V gene sequence: CDR1 SGHTA, CDR2 FQGNSA. V trimming: 4 bases; J trimming: 12 bases; junction bases outside the gene matches: 11. The CDR3 length is 13 residues. The CDR3 sequence: CASSSALAGWRYF. In nucleotides, the CDR3 is TGTGCCAGCAGCTCCGCCCTAGCGGGTTGGCGGTACTTC.

The chain employs TRBV6-8 and TRBJ2-7, with D perhaps given as TRBD1 or TRBD2 (5 bases each). The CDR3 extends over 17 amino acids. Trimming left V 7 bases short and J 0 bases short, with 22 bases between. In germline, CDR1 is MNHGY, CDR2 SAAAGT. The DNA of the CDR3 is TGTGCCAGCAACGTTATCGGTGTAGGGACCAACTCCTACGAGCAGTACTTC. Protein product: CASNVIGVGTNSYEQYF.

This clonotype was recorded at least ten times. The J gene is TRBJ2-1, the V gene TRBV6-2 or TRBV6-3, with D perhaps matching TRBD1 or TRBD2 (6 bases each). Trimming shortened V by 2 bases and J by 4 bases, and 15 bases separated the two germline ends. From germline, CDR1 is MNHEY and CDR2 SVGEGT. The CDR3 is made up of 16 amino acids. The CDR3 sequence is CASSYRGRGVYNEQFF. The CDR3 DNA follows: TGTGCCAGCAGTTACCGGGGAAGGGGGGTTTACAATGAGCAGTTCTTC.

The chain joins TRBV10-3 to TRBJ1-5, with 7 bases lining up with TRBD1. Trimming took 2 bases from V and 4 from J; bases not matched to a gene: 14. The CDR3 is 18 residues long. Germline lookup yields CDR1 ENHRY and CDR2 SYGVKD. CDR3 sequence reads: CAISEGGARGYANQPQHF. The CDR3 DNA reads as TGTGCCATCAGTGAGGGGGGAGCCAGGGGGTACGCTAATCAGCCCCAGCATTTT.

V gene TRBV18 combines with J gene TRBJ2-7; the D call may be TRBD1 or TRBD2 (5 bases each). In germline, CDR1 is KGHSH, CDR2 LQKENI. Trimming removed 0 bases at V and 3 bases at J, with 12 bases between. CDR3 size: 15 residues. CDR3 region: CASSPPGWDGYEQYF. The CDR3 nucleotides read TGTGCCAGCTCACCACCGGGTTGGGACGGCTACGAGCAGTACTTC.

This chain links TRBV28 with TRBJ2-1; D may match TRBD1 or TRBD2 (5 bases each). The CDR3 has 16 residues. V shed 8 bases and J shed 8 bases, with 25 bases lying between them. CDR1 MDHEN and CDR2 SYDVKM come from the germline V gene. Here the CDR3 reads CASPPRKGRDIDEQFF. CDR3 in DNA: TGTGCCAGCCCACCGAGGAAGGGACGAGATATCGATGAGCAGTTCTTC.

A few counts support this clonotype. The V call is TRBV28, the J call TRBJ1-2; 10 bases align to TRBD1. Per the germline V gene, CDR1 is MDHEN and CDR2 is SYDVKM. V was clipped by 4 bases and J by 8 bases; unmatched bases: 13. This CDR3 is built from 16 residues. CDR3 residues: CASSSPRTGGSYGYTF. CDR3 nucleotide sequence: TGTGCCAGCAGTTCCCCCCGGACAGGGGGATCTTACGGCTACACCTTC.

This clonotype was seen at least ten times. The chain links TRBV7-2 to TRBJ2-1, with no clear D. Deletions cut 7 bases from V and 4 bases from J, with 5 bases between. The V gene's germline CDR1 is SGHTA and CDR2 FQGNSA. This CDR3 has 11 amino acids. The CDR3 nucleotides read TGTGCCAGCAAGCAGTACAATGAGCAGTTCTTC. Protein sequence: CASKQYNEQFF.

This clonotype was seen a few times. The chain uses TRBV5-4 and TRBJ2-5; 10 bases match TRBD1. This CDR3 is 14 amino acids long. Germline V CDR1 and CDR2: SGHNT, YYREEE (reference sequence). V gave up 2 bases and J gave up 5 bases; unmatched junction bases: 3. This CDR3 is CASSFPGQGETQYF. The CDR3, as DNA: TGTGCCAGCAGCTTTCCGGGACAGGGGGAGACCCAGTACTTC.

The sample holds a few counts of this clonotype. The gene calls are TRBV10-1 and TRBJ2-3, with 7 nucleotides matching TRBD2. This CDR3 has 16 amino acids. Germline CDR1 and CDR2: WNHNN and SYGVQD (reference sequence). V lost 0 bases and J lost 2; bases outside the gene matches: 5. The CDR3 DNA sequence: TGCGCCAGCAGTGAGTCGCTGGGGGGGAACACAGATACGCAGTATTTT. Translated: CASSESLGGNTDTQYF.

About this clonotype: Because the CDR3 is missing its conserved closing phenylalanine or tryptophan, this is likely a read error. The limits of the CDR3 on the DNA are not certain, so only TCRdb's listed CDR3 is given. The rearrangement uses TRBV7-2 and TRBJ2-1; TRBD2 was called by the table and not checked on the DNA. The CDR3 is 15 amino acids long, termini counted. The germline CDR1 and CDR2 sequences are SGHTA and FQGNSA. CDR3 region: CASSLEAGGDNEQCS.

This clonotype was picked up a small number of times. The chain joins TRBV12-3 or TRBV12-4 to TRBJ1-5; D is ambiguous. V lost 6 bases, J lost 1 base, and 7 bases lay in between. This CDR3 spans 13 amino acids. CDR3 amino acids: CASSSKSNQPQHF. The CDR3 DNA reads as TGTGCCAGCAGCTCGAAGAGCAATCAGCCCCAGCATTTT.

This clonotype has a handful of counts. The V and J genes are TRBV25-1 and TRBJ2-5, with TRBD2 matching 14 bases. The CDR3 covers 15 residues. Germline trimming cut 7 bases from V and 1 base from J; bases unmatched to any gene: 2. CDR1 and CDR2 (germline): MGHDK, SYGVNS. CDR3 sequence (DNA): TGTGCCAGCACGGGACTAGCGGGAGTCCAAGAGACCCAGTACTTC. This codes for CASTGLAGVQETQYF. The complete variable domain, with remaining parts taken from reference TRBV25-1 and TRBJ2-5, reads EADIYQTPRYLVIGTGKKITLECSQTMGHDKMYWYQQDPGMELHLIHYSYGVNSTEKGDLSSESTVSRIRTEHFPLTLESARPSHTSQYLCASTGLAGVQETQYFGPGTRLLVL.

This clonotype appeared many times. The CDR3 loop is CASSQDLDRELYEQYF. CDR3 bases: TGCGCCAGCAGCCAAGACCTCGACAGGGAGTTGTACGAGCAGTACTTC. J is TRBJ2-7 and V is TRBV4-3; 7 bases match TRBD1. From germline, CDR1 is LGHNA and CDR2 YSLEER. J lost 4 bases, V lost 0 bases, and 9 bases had no gene match. This CDR3 contains 16 residues.